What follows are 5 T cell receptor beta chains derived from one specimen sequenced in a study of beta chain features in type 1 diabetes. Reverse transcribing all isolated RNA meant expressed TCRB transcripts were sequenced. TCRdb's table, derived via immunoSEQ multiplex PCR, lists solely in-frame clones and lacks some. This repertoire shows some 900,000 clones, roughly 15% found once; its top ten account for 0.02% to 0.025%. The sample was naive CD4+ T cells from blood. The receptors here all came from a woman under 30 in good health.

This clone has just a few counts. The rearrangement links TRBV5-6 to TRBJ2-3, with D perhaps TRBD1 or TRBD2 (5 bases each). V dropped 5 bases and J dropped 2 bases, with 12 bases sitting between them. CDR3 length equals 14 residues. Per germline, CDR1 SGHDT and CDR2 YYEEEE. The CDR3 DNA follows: TGTGCCAGCAGGCGCCGGGACGTCACAGATACGCAGTATTTT. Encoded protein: CASRRRDVTDTQYF.

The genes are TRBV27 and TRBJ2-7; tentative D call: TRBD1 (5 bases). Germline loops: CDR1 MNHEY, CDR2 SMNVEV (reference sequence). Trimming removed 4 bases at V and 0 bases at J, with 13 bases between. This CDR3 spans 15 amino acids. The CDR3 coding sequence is TGTGCCAGCAGTTCCCGGACAAGATCCTCCTACGAGCAGTACTTC. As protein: CASSSRTRSSYEQYF.

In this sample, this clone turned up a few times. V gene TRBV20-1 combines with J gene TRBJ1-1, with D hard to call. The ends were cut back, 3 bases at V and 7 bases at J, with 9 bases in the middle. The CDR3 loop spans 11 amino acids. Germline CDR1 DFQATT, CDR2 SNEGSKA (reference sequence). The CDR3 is CSASSDGEAFF. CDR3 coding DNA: TGCAGTGCTAGTTCCGACGGTGAAGCTTTCTTT.

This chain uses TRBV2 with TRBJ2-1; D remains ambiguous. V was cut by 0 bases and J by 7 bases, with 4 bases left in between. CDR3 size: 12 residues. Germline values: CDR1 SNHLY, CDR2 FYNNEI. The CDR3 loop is CASSEAGNEQFF. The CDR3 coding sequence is TGTGCCAGCAGTGAAGCGGGGAATGAGCAGTTCTTC.

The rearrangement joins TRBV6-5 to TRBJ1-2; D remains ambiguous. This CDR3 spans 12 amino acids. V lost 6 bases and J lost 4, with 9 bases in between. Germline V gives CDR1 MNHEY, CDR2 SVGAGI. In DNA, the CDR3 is TGTGCCAGCAGGCAGCCCACCTATGGCTACACCTTC. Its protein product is CASRQPTYGYTF.